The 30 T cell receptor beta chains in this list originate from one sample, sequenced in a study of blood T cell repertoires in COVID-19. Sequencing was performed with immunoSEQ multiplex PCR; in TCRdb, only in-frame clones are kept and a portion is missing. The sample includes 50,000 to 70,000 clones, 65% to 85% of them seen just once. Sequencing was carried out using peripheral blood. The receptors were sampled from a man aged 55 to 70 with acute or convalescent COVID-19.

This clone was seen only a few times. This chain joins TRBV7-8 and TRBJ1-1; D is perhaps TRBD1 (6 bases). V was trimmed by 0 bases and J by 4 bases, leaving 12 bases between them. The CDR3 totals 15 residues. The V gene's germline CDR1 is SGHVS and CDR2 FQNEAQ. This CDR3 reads CASSLAPQGVTEAFF. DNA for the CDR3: TGTGCCAGCAGCTTAGCGCCACAGGGTGTCACTGAAGCTTTCTTT.

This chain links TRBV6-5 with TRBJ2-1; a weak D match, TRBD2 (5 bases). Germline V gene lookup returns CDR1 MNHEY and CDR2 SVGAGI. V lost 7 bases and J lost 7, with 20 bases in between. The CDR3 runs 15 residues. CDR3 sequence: CASKVAGGLHNEQFF. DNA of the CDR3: TGTGCCAGCAAAGTCGCCGGAGGTTTGCATAATGAGCAGTTCTTC.

The CDR3 sequence is CATSDARQNEKLFF. CDR3 bases: TGTGCCACCAGTGATGCCAGACAGAATGAAAAACTGTTTTTT. The V call is TRBV24-1, the J call TRBJ1-4; D possibly corresponds to TRBD1 (5 bases). This CDR3 has 14 amino acids. CDR1 and CDR2 (germline): KGHDR, SFDVKD. V lost 3 bases and J 5 bases, leaving 9 bases between the germline ends.

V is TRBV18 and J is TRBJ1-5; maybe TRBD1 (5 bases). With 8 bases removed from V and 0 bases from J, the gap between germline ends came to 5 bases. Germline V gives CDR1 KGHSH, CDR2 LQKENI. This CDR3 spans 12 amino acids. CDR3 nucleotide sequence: TGTGCCAGCGACAGTAGCAATCAGCCCCAGCATTTT. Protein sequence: CASDSSNQPQHF.

CDR3 loop: CAWSRGGPSGANVLTF. CDR3 DNA sequence: TGTGCCTGGAGTCGGGGGGGCCCCTCTGGGGCCAACGTCCTGACTTTC. The V gene is TRBV30, the J gene TRBJ2-6; 8 bases are a match to TRBD2. The trim removed 2 bases at V and 0 bases at J, leaving 3 bases unmatched. The CDR3 has 16 amino acids. CDR1 and CDR2 (germline): GTSNPN, SVGIG (reference sequence).

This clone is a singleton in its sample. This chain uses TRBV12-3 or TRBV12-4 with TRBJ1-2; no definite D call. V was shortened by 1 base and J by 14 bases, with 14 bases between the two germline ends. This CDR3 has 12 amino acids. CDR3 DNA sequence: TGTGCCAGCAGTTTAGTTCTGCTAGGCAAAACCTTC. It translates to CASSLVLLGKTF.

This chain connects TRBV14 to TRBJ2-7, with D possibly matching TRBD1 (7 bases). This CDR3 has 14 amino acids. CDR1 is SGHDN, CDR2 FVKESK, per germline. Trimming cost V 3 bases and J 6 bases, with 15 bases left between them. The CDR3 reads CASSQPFQGGEQYF. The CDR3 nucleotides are TGTGCCAGCAGCCAGCCCTTCCAGGGGGGCGAGCAGTACTTC. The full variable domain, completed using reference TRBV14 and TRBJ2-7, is EAGVTQFPSHSVIEKGQTVTLRCDPISGHDNLYWYRRVMGKEIKFLLHFVKESKQDESGMPNNRFLAERTGGTYSTLKVQPAELEDSGVYFCASSQPFQGGEQYFGPGTRLTVT.

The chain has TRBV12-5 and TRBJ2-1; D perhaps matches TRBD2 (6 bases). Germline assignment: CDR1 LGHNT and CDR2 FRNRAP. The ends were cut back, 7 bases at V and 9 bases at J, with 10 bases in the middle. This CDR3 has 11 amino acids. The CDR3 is CASAQEGEQFF. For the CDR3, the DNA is TGTGCTAGTGCCCAGGAGGGTGAGCAGTTCTTC.

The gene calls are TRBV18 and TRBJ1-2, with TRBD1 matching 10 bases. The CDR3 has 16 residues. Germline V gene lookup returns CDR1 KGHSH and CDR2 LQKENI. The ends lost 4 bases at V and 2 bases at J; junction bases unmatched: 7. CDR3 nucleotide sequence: TGTGCCAGCTCACTGACCGGGACAGGGGTAAACTATGGCTACACCTTC. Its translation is CASSLTGTGVNYGYTF.

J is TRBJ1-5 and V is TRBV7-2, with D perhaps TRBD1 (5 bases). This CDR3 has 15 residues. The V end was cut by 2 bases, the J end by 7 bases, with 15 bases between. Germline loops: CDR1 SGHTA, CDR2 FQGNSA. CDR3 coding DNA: TGTGCCAGCAGCTTATCTACCCAGGGTAGGCAGCCCCAGCATTTT. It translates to CASSLSTQGRQPQHF.

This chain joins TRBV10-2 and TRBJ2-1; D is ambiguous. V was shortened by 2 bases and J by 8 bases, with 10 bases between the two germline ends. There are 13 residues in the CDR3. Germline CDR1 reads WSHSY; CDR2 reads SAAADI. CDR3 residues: CASSENLIDEQFF. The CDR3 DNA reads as TGCGCCAGCAGTGAGAATCTAATCGATGAGCAGTTCTTC.

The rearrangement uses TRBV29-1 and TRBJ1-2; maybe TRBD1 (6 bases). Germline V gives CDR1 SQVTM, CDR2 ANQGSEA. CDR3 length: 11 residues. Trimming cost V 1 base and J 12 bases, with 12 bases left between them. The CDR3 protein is CSVEGDRSHTF. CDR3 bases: TGCAGCGTTGAAGGAGACAGGAGTCACACCTTC.

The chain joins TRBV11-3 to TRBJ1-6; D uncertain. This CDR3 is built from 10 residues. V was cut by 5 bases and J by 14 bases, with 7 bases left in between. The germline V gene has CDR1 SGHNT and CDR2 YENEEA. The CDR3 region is CASSARALHF. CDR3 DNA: TGTGCCAGCAGCGCCCGAGCCCTCCACTTT.

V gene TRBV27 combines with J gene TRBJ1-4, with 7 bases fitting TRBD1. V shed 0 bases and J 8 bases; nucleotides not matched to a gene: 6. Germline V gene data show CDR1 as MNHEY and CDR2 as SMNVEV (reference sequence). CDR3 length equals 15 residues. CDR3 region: CASSLSGQLGEKLFF. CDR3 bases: TGTGCCAGCAGTTTATCGGGACAGCTTGGGGAAAAACTGTTTTTT. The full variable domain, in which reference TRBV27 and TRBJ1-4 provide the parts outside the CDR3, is EAQVTQNPRYLITVTGKKLTVTCSQNMNHEYMSWYRQDPGLGLRQIYYSMNVEVTDKGDVPEGYKVSRKEKRNFPLILESPSPNQTSLYFCASSLSGQLGEKLFFGSGTQLSVL.

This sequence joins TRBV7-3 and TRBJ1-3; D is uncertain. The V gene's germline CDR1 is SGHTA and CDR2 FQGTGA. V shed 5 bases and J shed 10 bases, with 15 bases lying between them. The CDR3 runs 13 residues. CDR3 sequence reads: CASSPAGGGTIYF. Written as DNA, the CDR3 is TGTGCCAGCAGCCCTGCGGGCGGCGGAACCATATATTTT.

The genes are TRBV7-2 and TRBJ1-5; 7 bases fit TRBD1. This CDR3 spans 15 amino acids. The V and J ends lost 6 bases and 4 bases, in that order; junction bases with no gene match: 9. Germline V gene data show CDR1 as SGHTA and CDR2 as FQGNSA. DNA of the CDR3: TGTGCCAGCAGTCCCCAGACAGGGCTAAATCAGCCCCAGCATTTT. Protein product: CASSPQTGLNQPQHF.

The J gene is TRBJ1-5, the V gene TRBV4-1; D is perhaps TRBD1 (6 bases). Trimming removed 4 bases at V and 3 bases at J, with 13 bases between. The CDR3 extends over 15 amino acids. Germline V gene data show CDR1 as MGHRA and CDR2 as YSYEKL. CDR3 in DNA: TGCGCCAGCAGCCTGCGACAGGATCCCAATCAGCCCCAGCATTTT. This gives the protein CASSLRQDPNQPQHF.

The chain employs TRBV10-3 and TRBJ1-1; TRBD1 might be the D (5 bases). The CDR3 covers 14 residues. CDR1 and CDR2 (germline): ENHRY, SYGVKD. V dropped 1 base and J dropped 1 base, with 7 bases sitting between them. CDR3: CAISEFTGNTEAFF. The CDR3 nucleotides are TGTGCCATCAGTGAGTTTACAGGGAACACTGAAGCTTTCTTT.

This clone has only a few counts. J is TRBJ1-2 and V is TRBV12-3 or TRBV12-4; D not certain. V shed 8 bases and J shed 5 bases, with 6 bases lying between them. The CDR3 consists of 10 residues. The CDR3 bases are TGTGCCAGCGGCCTTTATGGCTACACCTTC. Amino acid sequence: CASGLYGYTF.

DNA for the CDR3: TGCGCCAGCAGCCCAACAGGGGGCTCGGAGACCCAGTACTTC. Its translation is CASSPTGGSETQYF. The V and J genes are TRBV5-1 and TRBJ2-5; 9 bases are shared with TRBD1. Germline-derived CDR1 and CDR2 are SGHRS and YFSETQ. The length of the CDR3 is 14 residues. The ends lost 4 bases at V and 5 bases at J; junction bases unmatched: 6.

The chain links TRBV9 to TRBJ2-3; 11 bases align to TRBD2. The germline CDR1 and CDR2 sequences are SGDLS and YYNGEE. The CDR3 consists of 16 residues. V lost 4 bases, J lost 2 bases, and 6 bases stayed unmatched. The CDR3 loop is CASSLGTSGITDTQYF. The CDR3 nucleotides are TGTGCCAGCAGCCTCGGGACTAGCGGAATCACAGATACGCAGTATTTT.

The DNA of the CDR3 is TGTGCCAGCAGTTACTCGAGTAGGGGCGCGGAGAACACTGAAGCTTTCTTT. Translating gives CASSYSSRGAENTEAFF. The gene calls are TRBV6-2 or TRBV6-3 and TRBJ1-1; maybe TRBD1 (5 bases). CDR3 length equals 17 residues. Germline CDR1 reads MNHEY; CDR2 reads SVGEGT. V was cut by 0 bases and J by 1 base, with 15 bases left in between.

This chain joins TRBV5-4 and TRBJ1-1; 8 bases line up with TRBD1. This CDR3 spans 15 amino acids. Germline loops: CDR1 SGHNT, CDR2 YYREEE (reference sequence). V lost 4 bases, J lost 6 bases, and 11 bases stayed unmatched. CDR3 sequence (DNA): TGTGCCAGCAGCCCGACAGGGGCAAGAAGGGCTGAAGCTTTCTTT. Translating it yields CASSPTGARRAEAFF.

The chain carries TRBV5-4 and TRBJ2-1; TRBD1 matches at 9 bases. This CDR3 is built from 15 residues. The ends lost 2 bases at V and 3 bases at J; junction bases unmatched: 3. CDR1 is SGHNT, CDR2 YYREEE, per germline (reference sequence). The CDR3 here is CASSFGTGNYNEQFF. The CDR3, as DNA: TGTGCCAGCAGCTTTGGGACAGGGAACTACAATGAGCAGTTCTTC.

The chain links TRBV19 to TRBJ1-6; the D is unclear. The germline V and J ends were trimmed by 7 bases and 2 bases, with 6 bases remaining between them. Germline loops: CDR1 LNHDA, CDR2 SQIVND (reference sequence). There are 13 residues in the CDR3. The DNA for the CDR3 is TGTGCCAGTACGGGGACCTATAATTCACCCCTCCACTTT. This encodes CASTGTYNSPLHF.

The CDR3 sequence: CASSLTGDQPQHF. CDR3 DNA: TGTGCCAGCAGTTTGACAGGGGATCAGCCCCAGCATTTT. The V gene is TRBV28, the J gene TRBJ1-5; TRBD1 aligns across 8 bases. The length of the CDR3 is 13 residues. In germline, CDR1 is MDHEN, CDR2 SYDVKM. V gave up 3 bases and J gave up 5 bases; unmatched junction bases: 0.

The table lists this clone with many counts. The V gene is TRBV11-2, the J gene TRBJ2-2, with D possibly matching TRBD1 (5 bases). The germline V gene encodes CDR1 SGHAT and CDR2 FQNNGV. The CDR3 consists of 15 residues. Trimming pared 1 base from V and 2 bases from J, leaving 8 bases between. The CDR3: CASSLVRVNTGELFF. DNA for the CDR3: TGTGCCAGCAGCTTAGTCAGGGTAAACACCGGGGAGCTGTTTTTT.

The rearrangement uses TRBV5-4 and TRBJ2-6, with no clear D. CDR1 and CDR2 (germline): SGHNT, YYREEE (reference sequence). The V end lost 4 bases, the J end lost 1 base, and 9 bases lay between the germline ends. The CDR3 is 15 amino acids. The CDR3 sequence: CASSRFGSGANVLTF. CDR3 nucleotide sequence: TGTGCCAGCAGCCGCTTCGGTTCTGGGGCCAACGTCCTGACTTTC. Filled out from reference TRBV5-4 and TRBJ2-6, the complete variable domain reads ETGVTQSPTHLIKTRGQQVTLRCSSQSGHNTVSWYQQALGQGPQFIFQYYREEENGRGNFPPRFSGLQFPNYSSELNVNALELDDSALYLCASSRFGSGANVLTFGAGSRLTVL.

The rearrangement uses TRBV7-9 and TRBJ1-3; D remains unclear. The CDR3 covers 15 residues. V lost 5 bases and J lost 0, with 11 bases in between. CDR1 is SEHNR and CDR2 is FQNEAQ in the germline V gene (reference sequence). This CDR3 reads CASSPTLSSGNTIYF. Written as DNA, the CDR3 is TGTGCCAGCAGCCCGACACTCAGCTCTGGAAACACCATATATTTT.

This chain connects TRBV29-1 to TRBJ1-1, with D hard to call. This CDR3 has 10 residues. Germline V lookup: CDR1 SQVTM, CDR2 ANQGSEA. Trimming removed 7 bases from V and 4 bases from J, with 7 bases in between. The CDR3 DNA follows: TGCAGCGCCGTCGGCACTGAAGCTTTCTTT. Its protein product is CSAVGTEAFF.